This TCR beta chain is from a study of beta chain features in type 1 diabetes. CD4+ naive, central memory, regulatory and stem cell-like memory subsets were isolated by sorting on CD45RO/CCR7/CD25/CD127/CD95/CD27. The study reverse transcribed the entire isolated RNA, so it sequenced expressed TCRB transcripts. Clones were read by immunoSEQ multiplex PCR, and TCRdb kept only the in-frame ones, dropping some. Among 110,000 to 150,000 clones listed, about 8.7% were seen once. Trimming at V came to 5 bases and at J to 3 bases, leaving 6 bases not matched to a gene. Germline V gene data show CDR1 as SGHTA and CDR2 as FQGNSA. This CDR3 spans 15 amino acids. The study's findings and limits: Moderately but significantly shorter TCRB CDR3s were found in Type 1 diabetes patients in all four CD4+ subsets.

With regard to this clone: Antigen specificity is unknown.

The sequenced material came from central memory CD4+ T cells from blood. The TCR sequence derives from a man aged 18-30 years in good health. The V gene is TRBV7-2, the J gene TRBJ2-7, with 11 bases lining up with TRBD2. CDR3 amino acids: CASSPGLAGGYEQYF. CDR3 DNA sequence: TGTGCCAGCAGCCCCGGGCTAGCGGGGGGCTACGAGCAGTACTTC. Supplemented by reference TRBV7-2 and TRBJ2-7, the full variable domain reads GAGVSQSPSNKVTEKGKDVELRCDPISGHTALYWYRQSLGQGLEFLIYFQGNSAPDKSGLPSDRFSAERTGGSVSTLTIQRTQQEDSAVYLCASSPGLAGGYEQYFGPGTRLTVT.